Below are 4 T cell receptor beta chains sequenced from a single sample in a study of blood T cell repertoires in COVID-19. Produced via immunoSEQ multiplex PCR; TCRdb's table is partial and in-frame only. The sample lists a few hundred thousand clones; more than 65% were seen once. Sequenced sample: PBMCs or T cells enriched from blood (not recorded which). The receptors shown here come from a man in his fifties who had recovered from COVID-19.

The V gene is TRBV27, the J gene TRBJ1-2; perhaps TRBD1 as D (5 bases). Trimming removed 6 bases at V and 3 bases at J, with 29 bases between. Germline assignment: CDR1 MNHEY and CDR2 SMNVEV (reference sequence). CDR3 length: 19 residues. The CDR3 region has the DNA TGTGCCAGCAGCCAACTGTGGGGGTGGGACGGTCGGGAGGACTATGGCTACACCTTC. This encodes CASSQLWGWDGREDYGYTF.

The V call is TRBV6-2 or TRBV6-3, the J call TRBJ2-3; 7 nucleotides agree with TRBD1. Germline CDR1 reads MNHEY; CDR2 reads SVGEGT. The CDR3 loop spans 17 amino acids. The J segment lost 4 bases and the V segment lost 2 bases, leaving 12 bases of the junction unmatched. The CDR3: CASSYTPGTASSDTQYF. CDR3 bases: TGTGCCAGCAGTTACACGCCCGGGACAGCCAGTTCAGATACGCAGTATTTT.

CDR3 loop: CASSPPGQGPYGYTF. In DNA, the CDR3 is TGTGCCAGCTCACCACCGGGACAGGGTCCTTATGGCTACACCTTC. The chain combines TRBV18 with TRBJ1-2, with 9 bases lining up with TRBD1. The CDR3 consists of 15 residues. The germline V gene has CDR1 KGHSH and CDR2 LQKENI. Unmatched junction bases numbered 4, after V lost 0 bases and J lost 5 bases.

The genes are TRBV11-3 and TRBJ2-1; tentatively, D is TRBD2 (6 bases). V lost 0 bases, J lost 9 bases, and 9 bases lay in between. The length of the CDR3 is 13 residues. Germline CDR1 SGHNT, CDR2 YENEEA. The CDR3 sequence is CASSLEEGGEQFF. The CDR3, as DNA: TGTGCCAGCAGCTTAGAGGAGGGAGGTGAGCAGTTCTTC.